These 11 T cell receptor beta chains came from one sample sequenced in a study of response to subunit inactivated influenza vaccine. TCRdb recomputed calls from the RT-PCR reads with MiXCR, one row per CDR3 protein. The sample yields around 580,000 distinct CDR3 sequences, 14% seen once. The input for sequencing was PBMCs from blood, taken 11 to 12 days after vaccination. Receptors originate from a man aged 50 to 59 who received an inactivated influenza vaccine.

This clonotype has at least ten counts. The chain employs TRBV29-1 and TRBJ2-7; 13 nucleotides align to TRBD2. Germline V gives CDR1 SQVTM, CDR2 ANQGSEA. Trimming at V came to 6 bases and at J to 4 bases, leaving 3 bases not matched to a gene. The CDR3 consists of 13 residues. The CDR3 DNA sequence: TGCAGCGTCCGGACTAGCGGGAGTTACGAGCAGTACTTC. Translated: CSVRTSGSYEQYF.

There are many counts of this clonotype. V usage is TRBV13 and J usage is TRBJ1-1; D perhaps matches TRBD1 (6 bases). Germline loops: CDR1 PRHDT, CDR2 FYEKMQ (reference sequence). This CDR3 has 15 residues. V lost 4 bases and J lost 0, with 12 bases in between. The CDR3 is CASSYQGRMNTEAFF. For the CDR3, the DNA is TGTGCCAGCAGCTATCAGGGGCGCATGAACACTGAAGCTTTCTTT.

The sample holds many counts of this clonotype. The chain couples TRBV12-3 or TRBV12-4 to TRBJ2-3, with 7 bases aligning to TRBD2. The CDR3 totals 16 residues. The trim removed 5 bases at V and 6 bases at J, leaving 14 bases unmatched. Written as DNA, the CDR3 is TGTGCCAGCAGTCCCCTGGGGGGGGGAGCTAGTGATACGCAGTATTTT. Translated: CASSPLGGGASDTQYF.

This clonotype was seen a handful of times. This chain uses TRBV6-6 with TRBJ1-5; perhaps TRBD1 as D (6 bases). Germline lookup yields CDR1 MNHNY and CDR2 SVGAGI (reference sequence). The ends were cut back, 5 bases at V and 7 bases at J, with 12 bases in the middle. This CDR3 has 13 amino acids. The CDR3 DNA reads TGTGCCAGCAGTACCTCGGGGGCACAGCCCCAGCATTTT. Translation gives CASSTSGAQPQHF.

This sequence joins TRBV5-1 and TRBJ1-2; D is unresolved. This CDR3 is built from 13 residues. The ends were cut back, 1 base at V and 5 bases at J, with 9 bases in the middle. The germline gives CDR1 SGHRS, CDR2 YFSETQ. The CDR3, as DNA: TGCGCCAGCAGCTTGTCTTTTGGGTATGGCTACACCTTC. It is translated as CASSLSFGYGYTF.

This clonotype was observed a handful of times. This chain joins TRBV24-1 and TRBJ2-1; D unresolved. This CDR3 comprises 14 residues. Between the trimmed V and J ends, which lost 1 base and 4 bases, there was a span of 7 bases. CDR1 KGHDR and CDR2 SFDVKD come from the germline V gene. In DNA form, the CDR3 reads TGTGCCACCAGTGATTTTCAAGGATACAATGAGCAGTTCTTC. Amino acids: CATSDFQGYNEQFF.

This chain links TRBV19 with TRBJ1-5; D may be TRBD1 (5 bases). The CDR3 contains 15 residues. The V end was cut by 4 bases, the J end by 0 bases, with 10 bases between. Germline values: CDR1 LNHDA, CDR2 SQIVND (reference sequence). CDR3 nucleotide sequence: TGTGCCAGTAGTACCGGGGCCTATAGCAATCAGCCCCAGCATTTT. This codes for CASSTGAYSNQPQHF.

This clonotype was seen only a few times. The chain uses TRBV4-3 and TRBJ2-3, with D perhaps TRBD1 or TRBD2 (5 bases each). The CDR3 runs 13 residues. V was cut by 0 bases and J by 8 bases, with 9 bases left in between. Germline loops: CDR1 LGHNA, CDR2 YSLEER. CDR3 sequence: CASSQDRDGTQYF. The CDR3 DNA is TGCGCCAGCAGCCAAGATCGGGACGGTACGCAGTATTTT.

This clonotype was observed at least ten times. V and J are TRBV5-1 and TRBJ1-3; weak D call: TRBD1 (5 bases). V dropped 1 base and J dropped 0 bases, with 20 bases sitting between them. This CDR3 comprises 19 residues. The germline gives CDR1 SGHRS, CDR2 YFSETQ. The CDR3 region has the DNA TGCGCCAGCAGCTTGAACTCCGATAGGGACTACCGCTCTGGAAACACCATATATTTT. This codes for CASSLNSDRDYRSGNTIYF.

This clonotype was recorded a few times. This chain uses TRBV15 with TRBJ2-2; 8 bases are shared with TRBD1. This CDR3 has 15 residues. With 5 bases clipped from V and 6 bases from J, the junction kept 8 bases outside the gene matches. Per the germline V gene, CDR1 is LNHNV and CDR2 is YYDKDF (reference sequence). The CDR3 bases are TGTGCCACCAGCGTCTTCAGGGGGCGACCCGGGGAGCTGTTTTTT. It yields the protein CATSVFRGRPGELFF.

V usage is TRBV15 and J usage is TRBJ1-5; D call uncertain. The CDR3 is made up of 13 amino acids. In germline, CDR1 is LNHNV, CDR2 YYDKDF (reference sequence). V was trimmed by 0 bases and J by 5 bases, leaving 5 bases between them. The CDR3: CATSRDFDQPQHF. The CDR3 DNA reads as TGTGCCACCAGCAGAGATTTCGATCAGCCCCAGCATTTT.